This passage covers 9 T cell receptor beta chains from one sample sequenced in a study of CD8+ T cells in alopecia areata. Alopecia areata patients gave lesional scalp punch biopsies and peripheral blood samples. Reverse transcribed after extraction, RNA yielded cDNA as the sequencing template. The assay was immunoSEQ multiplex PCR, and TCRdb's table has in-frame clones only and misses some. The sample has 9,500 to 15,000 clones, 60% seen once. The source material was skin. The origin of the receptors is a human donor with alopecia areata.

This clone has just a few counts. The rearrangement uses TRBV7-2 and TRBJ2-3; 9 nucleotides align to TRBD1. Germline CDR1 is SGHTA and CDR2 is FQGNSA. The CDR3 extends over 15 amino acids. Germline trimming cut 5 bases from V and 2 bases from J; bases unmatched to any gene: 5. CDR3 sequence (DNA): TGTGCCAGCAGCAACCGGGACAGGGTCACAGATACGCAGTATTTT. It specifies CASSNRDRVTDTQYF.

The CDR3: CASSLDQSGTGGYNEQFF. The CDR3 bases are TGTGCCAGCAGCTTAGATCAGTCCGGGACAGGGGGCTACAATGAGCAGTTCTTC. The chain has TRBV11-3 and TRBJ2-1; 11 bases are shared with TRBD1. J was trimmed by 3 bases and V by 0 bases; bases with no gene match: 7. This CDR3 has 18 amino acids. Per germline, CDR1 SGHNT and CDR2 YENEEA.

The table lists this clone with a few counts. This sequence joins TRBV6-5 and TRBJ2-7; 9 bases align to TRBD1. The CDR3 runs to 15 residues. V lost 6 bases, J lost 3 bases, and 9 bases stayed unmatched. Germline assignment: CDR1 MNHEY and CDR2 SVGAGI. CDR3 sequence: CASRNTGGRLYEQYF. The CDR3, as DNA: TGTGCCAGCAGGAATACAGGGGGCAGACTCTACGAGCAGTACTTC.

This clone was seen only a few times. The chain uses TRBV5-1 and TRBJ1-1, with D perhaps matching TRBD1 (6 bases). The germline V gene has CDR1 SGHRS and CDR2 YFSETQ. CDR3 length equals 16 residues. Trimming left V 0 bases short and J 7 bases short, with 19 bases between. The CDR3 nucleotides read TGCGCCAGCAGCTTGGTTAGGGGGGGCGTCGCTGGTGAAGCTTTCTTT. Translated, it gives CASSLVRGGVAGEAFF. Full variable domain (remainder filled in from reference TRBV5-1 and TRBJ1-1): KAGVTQTPRYLIKTRGQQVTLSCSPISGHRSVSWYQQTPGQGLQFLFEYFSETQRNKGNFPGRFSGRQFSNSRSEMNVSTLELGDSALYLCASSLVRGGVAGEAFFGQGTRLTVV.

J is TRBJ1-5 and V is TRBV19; 7 nucleotides match TRBD1. The CDR3 is made up of 14 amino acids. After removal of 9 bases from V and 5 bases from J, the junction contained 10 bases not matched to a gene. Germline CDR1 is LNHDA and CDR2 is SQIVND (reference sequence). The DNA for the CDR3 is TGTGCCAGCCAGACAGGGACCCTTTATCAGCCCCAGCATTTT. Its translation is CASQTGTLYQPQHF.

The rearrangement joins TRBV2 to TRBJ1-1; the D is unclear. Trimming stripped 3 bases from V and 1 base from J, with 15 bases between. Germline CDR1 is SNHLY and CDR2 is FYNNEI. The CDR3 has 16 amino acids. The CDR3 DNA follows: TGTGCCAGCAGTGACCCCCGTTGGGGAAGGAACACTGAAGCTTTCTTT. This sequence encodes CASSDPRWGRNTEAFF. Full variable domain (rest looked up from reference TRBV2 and TRBJ1-1): EPEVTQTPSHQVTQMGQEVILRCVPISNHLYFYWYRQILGQKVEFLVSFYNNEISEKSEIFDDQFSVERPDGSNFTLKIRSTKLEDSAMYFCASSDPRWGRNTEAFFGQGTRLTVV.

A note on this clone: A much larger clone differs from this one at a single base, so this may be a read error. Other DNA sequences in the sample encode the same CDR3. The rearrangement links TRBV4-1 to TRBJ2-7, with D possibly being TRBD2 (6 bases). Trimming took off 4 bases at V and 3 bases at J, with 16 bases between the two ends. This CDR3 comprises 15 residues. The germline CDR1 and CDR2 sequences are MGHRA and YSYEKL. CDR3 amino acids: CASSLYRDSLYEQYF. The CDR3 bases are TGCGCCAGCAGCCTTTACCGGGACTCCCTCTACGAGCAGTACTTC.

The rearrangement uses TRBV7-2 and TRBJ1-1; D is unresolved. This CDR3 contains 14 residues. V shed 2 bases and J shed 0 bases, with 7 bases lying between them. The germline CDR1 and CDR2 sequences are SGHTA and FQGNSA. The CDR3 protein is CASSLSLMNTEAFF. The CDR3, as DNA: TGTGCCAGCAGCTTATCCCTCATGAACACTGAAGCTTTCTTT.

V and J are TRBV5-1 and TRBJ2-6; 7 nucleotides match TRBD2. CDR3 length equals 16 residues. V dropped 4 bases and J dropped 2; count of bases not matched to a gene: 6. Germline V CDR1 and CDR2: SGHRS, YFSETQ. The CDR3 DNA sequence: TGCGCCAGCAGCCCCAGGGCGGGGGCTGGGGCCAACGTCCTGACTTTC. This translates into CASSPRAGAGANVLTF.